These 20 T cell receptor beta chains were all obtained from the same sample, sequenced in a study of T-cell reconstitution after alpha-beta-depleted transplantation in children. It was with unique molecular identifiers that the TCRbeta library was prepared. In TCRdb, the PCR reads were re-called with MiXCR into one record per CDR3 protein. In the table there are approximately 300,000 distinct CDR3 sequences, over 9.5% of which are singletons. The specimen comprised PBMCs, sampled before TCRalphabeta/CD19-depleted stem cell transplant. Receptors were obtained from a boy in the first two years of life with acute myeloid leukemia, due to receive a stem cell transplant.

At least ten counts were recorded for this clonotype. V is TRBV5-1 and J is TRBJ2-1, with D possibly matching TRBD2 (6 bases). Germline CDR1 is SGHRS and CDR2 is YFSETQ. This CDR3 comprises 15 residues. V was pared by 6 bases and J by 0 bases, with 13 bases between. The CDR3, as DNA: TGCGCCAGCACCTGGGACTTCAGCTCCTACAATGAGCAGTTCTTC. It encodes CASTWDFSSYNEQFF.

The chain links TRBV11-3 to TRBJ2-1, with 8 bases that match TRBD2. J was trimmed by 5 bases and V by 4 bases; bases with no gene match: 4. Germline CDR1 and CDR2: SGHNT and YENEEA. The CDR3 sequence is 14 residues long. This chain's CDR3 is CASSSRGDDNEQFF. CDR3 coding DNA: TGTGCCAGCAGCTCGCGGGGGGACGACAATGAGCAGTTCTTC.

This clonotype has a count of ten or more. The chain combines TRBV28 with TRBJ2-3; TRBD1 might be the D (5 bases). The germline gives CDR1 MDHEN, CDR2 SYDVKM. This CDR3 contains 16 residues. V was clipped by 4 bases and J by 2 bases, with 16 bases between them. The CDR3 nucleotides are TGTGCCAGCAGTTCCATTATGGGGCAGCTCACAGATACGCAGTATTTT. Its protein product is CASSSIMGQLTDTQYF.

This clonotype was observed many times. The J gene is TRBJ1-2, the V gene TRBV6-2 or TRBV6-3, with 7 bases matching TRBD1. Trimming took 6 bases from V and 3 from J; bases not matched to a gene: 7. CDR1 is MNHEY and CDR2 is SVGEGT in the germline V gene. The CDR3 extends over 14 amino acids. The CDR3 DNA follows: TGTGCCAGCAGATCGACAGGGAACCACTATGGCTACACCTTC. This translates into CASRSTGNHYGYTF.

This clonotype was detected a few times. V usage is TRBV12-3 or TRBV12-4 and J usage is TRBJ1-2, with TRBD1 as a possible D gene (6 bases). CDR3 length: 14 amino acids. Trimming removed 6 bases at V and 4 bases at J, with 15 bases between. CDR3 region: CASRSLDSRYGYTF. In nucleotides, the CDR3 is TGTGCCAGCAGATCCCTGGACAGCCGCTATGGCTACACCTTC.

A few counts support this clonotype. J is TRBJ2-7 and V is TRBV7-8; 10 bases map to TRBD1. V gave up 5 bases and J gave up 4 bases; unmatched junction bases: 8. The germline gives CDR1 SGHVS, CDR2 FQNEAQ. The length of the CDR3 is 15 residues. This CDR3 reads CASSPDRGRHYEQYF. The DNA of the CDR3 is TGTGCCAGCAGCCCCGACAGGGGGCGACATTACGAGCAGTACTTC.

This clonotype has ten or more counts. The CDR3 loop is CSVGDRGAAFF. CDR3 coding DNA: TGCAGCGTTGGGGACAGGGGTGCAGCTTTCTTT. This sequence joins TRBV29-1 and TRBJ1-1; TRBD1 matches at 10 bases. V was clipped by 4 bases and J by 10 bases; unmatched bases: 3. Germline lookup yields CDR1 SQVTM and CDR2 ANQGSEA. The CDR3 is made up of 11 amino acids.

At least ten counts were recorded for this clonotype. The V and J genes are TRBV20-1 and TRBJ1-1; 12 positions agree with TRBD1. V was clipped by 4 bases and J by 4 bases; unmatched bases: 10. Germline CDR1 and CDR2: DFQATT and SNEGSKA (reference sequence). The CDR3 extends over 16 amino acids. The CDR3 DNA is TGCAGTGCTACCCGGGACAGGGGGCGTATCGGCACTGAAGCTTTCTTT. This codes for CSATRDRGRIGTEAFF.

There are a few counts of this clonotype. This rearrangement joins TRBV30 to TRBJ2-3; 7 bases are shared with TRBD2. This CDR3 has 14 residues. Germline V CDR1 and CDR2: GTSNPN, SVGIG (reference sequence). V lost 0 bases, J lost 4 bases, and 4 bases stayed unmatched. CDR3 sequence: CAWSVASGPDTQYF. The DNA of the CDR3 is TGTGCCTGGAGTGTGGCTAGCGGCCCAGATACGCAGTATTTT.

In this sample, this clonotype turned up many times. J is TRBJ1-1 and V is TRBV10-2, with unresolved D. This CDR3 comprises 16 residues. The V gene's germline CDR1 is WSHSY and CDR2 SAAADI. The V gene lost 0 bases and the J gene lost 0 bases, with 11 bases spanning the gap. CDR3 residues: CASSESPWRMNTEAFF. The CDR3 bases are TGCGCCAGCAGTGAGTCGCCTTGGAGAATGAACACTGAAGCTTTCTTT.

In its sample, this clonotype was seen many times. This rearrangement joins TRBV10-3 to TRBJ1-6; TRBD1 might be the D (6 bases). The CDR3 sequence is 16 residues long. Germline CDR1 reads ENHRY; CDR2 reads SYGVKD. V lost 0 bases, J lost 5 bases, and 11 bases lay in between. CDR3 in DNA: TGTGCCATCAGTGAGTCCGAGGGACACAATAATTCACCCCTCCACTTT. Protein sequence: CAISESEGHNNSPLHF.

The chain carries TRBV5-8 and TRBJ2-1; tentatively, D is TRBD1 (6 bases). With 7 bases removed from V and 10 bases from J, the gap between germline ends came to 12 bases. This CDR3 spans 11 amino acids. CDR1 and CDR2 (germline): SGHTS, YDEGEE. The CDR3 loop reads CASPTRGEQFF. The CDR3 region has the DNA TGTGCCAGCCCAACCAGGGGAGAGCAGTTCTTC.

This clonotype was counted many times. V gene TRBV4-3 combines with J gene TRBJ2-2; tentatively, D is TRBD2 (5 bases). Germline CDR1 reads LGHNA; CDR2 reads YSLEER. The CDR3 has 16 residues. The ends were cut back, 1 base at V and 5 bases at J, with 14 bases in the middle. CDR3 sequence reads: CASSQGRGILTGELFF. CDR3 in DNA: TGCGCCAGCAGCCAAGGGAGAGGGATTTTAACCGGGGAGCTGTTTTTT.

This clonotype appeared many times. The J gene is TRBJ2-7, the V gene TRBV5-1; D may be TRBD1 (6 bases). The V end was cut by 4 bases, the J end by 4 bases, with 15 bases between. Germline V gives CDR1 SGHRS, CDR2 YFSETQ. The CDR3 has 14 amino acids. In DNA form, the CDR3 reads TGCGCCAGCAGCCTCCGGACAGCCCTATACGAGCAGTACTTC. This gives the protein CASSLRTALYEQYF.

There are many counts of this clonotype. The chain joins TRBV27 to TRBJ2-3; D unclear. This CDR3 spans 16 amino acids. Germline CDR1 and CDR2: MNHEY and SMNVEV (reference sequence). The CDR3 spells CAATPKVWLLGDTQYF. The CDR3 coding sequence is TGTGCTGCTACCCCAAAGGTGTGGCTATTAGGAGATACGCAGTATTTT.

This clonotype appeared a few times. The chain uses TRBV4-1 and TRBJ1-5; the D gene is possibly TRBD1 (5 bases). The V gene's germline CDR1 is MGHRA and CDR2 YSYEKL. This CDR3 region has 19 residues. V was trimmed by 0 bases and J by 0 bases, leaving 18 bases between them. The CDR3 sequence: CASSQDRGRGDYSNQPQHF. The CDR3 DNA is TGCGCCAGCAGCCAAGATCGGGGACGAGGGGACTATAGCAATCAGCCCCAGCATTTT.

The sample holds many counts of this clonotype. The chain carries TRBV5-1 and TRBJ2-1; tentative D call: TRBD1 (6 bases). Trimming left V 4 bases short and J 0 bases short, with 14 bases between. This CDR3 contains 16 residues. From germline, CDR1 is SGHRS and CDR2 YFSETQ. The CDR3: CASSRTGPDSYNEQFF. DNA for the CDR3: TGCGCCAGCAGCAGAACAGGGCCCGACTCCTACAATGAGCAGTTCTTC.

This clonotype was seen repeatedly, ten times or more. The chain links TRBV6-5 to TRBJ2-7, with 8 bases lining up with TRBD1. The CDR3 has 14 residues. Germline V CDR1 and CDR2: MNHEY, SVGAGI. J lost 6 bases, V lost 2 bases, and 6 bases had no gene match. CDR3 amino acids: CASSYGAGGSEQYF. CDR3 coding DNA: TGTGCCAGCAGTTACGGGGCAGGGGGCAGCGAGCAGTACTTC.

Many counts were recorded for this clonotype. The rearrangement joins TRBV4-3 to TRBJ2-5; D could derive from TRBD1 or TRBD2 (5 bases each). CDR1 and CDR2 from the germline V gene are LGHNA and YSLEER. Trimming left V 0 bases short and J 1 base short, with 15 bases between. The CDR3 has 17 amino acids. CDR3 in DNA: TGCGCCAGCAGCCAAGACGGTGGGGGAGTTACCCAAGAGACCCAGTACTTC. Its protein product is CASSQDGGGVTQETQYF.

Concerning this clonotype itself: This may be a read error, as it is one base from a much larger clone. The V call is TRBV5-1, the J call TRBJ1-4; D is unclear. CDR1 is SGHRS and CDR2 is YFSETQ in the germline V gene. V lost 1 base to trimming and J lost 7 bases, with 11 bases between them. The CDR3 length is 14 residues. DNA for the CDR3: TGCGCCAGCAGCTTGCAAGGGTACGGTGAAAAACTGTTTTTT. Translating it yields CASSLQGYGEKLFF.